The clone carrying this T cell receptor (beta chain) has a handful of counts. Antigen specificity is unknown. The CDR3 is 15 residues long. Trimming cost V 5 bases and J 4 bases; bases outside gene matches: 6. CDR1 and CDR2 (germline): SGHRS, YFSETQ. TCRdb reprocessed the 5' RACE reads with MiXCR, giving one entry per CDR3 protein. The repertoire holds fewer than 250,000 distinct CDR3 sequences, with 6% to 8.5% as singletons. No donor was unhealthy or non-Caucasian. The sample belongs to a study of identical twins. Study-wide findings and caveats: Cord blood beta clonotypes present at high abundance carried fewer insertions; no such pattern appeared in memory repertoires. Twin pairs' shared out-of-frame alpha sequences were enriched in low generation probability.

These data are also associated with another study on yellow fever vaccine responses in identical twins. Per that study: Twins showed a vaccine T cell response that reportedly seemed partly convergent, partly personalized.

The TCR sequence derives from a woman aged 18 to 35 in good health. Sequencing used CD8+ T cells sorted from blood. This chain uses TRBV5-1 with TRBJ2-5, with 12 bases that match TRBD2. Written as DNA, the CDR3 is TGCGCCAGCAGTACAGGACTAGCGGGGCGAGAGACCCAGTACTTC. Residues: CASSTGLAGRETQYF.